The 30 T cell receptor beta chains given below trace back to one sample, sequenced in a study of blood T cell repertoires in COVID-19. Some clones are missing from TCRdb's copy, which holds only in-frame ones; the method was immunoSEQ multiplex PCR. The table shows about 130,000 clones, with around 83% occurring only once. The sample taken for sequencing was peripheral blood. The receptors were sampled from a woman of 80 years or more with acute or convalescent COVID-19.

The gene calls are TRBV7-8 and TRBJ1-1; tentatively, D is TRBD1 (6 bases). V was trimmed by 2 bases and J by 6 bases, leaving 16 bases between them. The CDR3 is 15 amino acids. The germline gives CDR1 SGHVS, CDR2 FQNEAQ. In DNA, the CDR3 is TGTGCCAGCAGCTTACGGTGGGCGGGGGCCGCTGAAGCTTTCTTT. Its translation: CASSLRWAGAAEAFF.

The V call is TRBV5-1, the J call TRBJ2-3; D call uncertain. Deletions cut 2 bases from V and 0 bases from J, with 10 bases between. This CDR3 is 15 amino acids long. CDR1 and CDR2 from the germline V gene are SGHRS and YFSETQ. CDR3 in amino acids: CASSLKSTSTDTQYF. The CDR3 bases are TGCGCCAGCAGCTTAAAATCGACTAGCACAGATACGCAGTATTTT.

The chain carries TRBV10-3 and TRBJ1-2, with 8 nucleotides matching TRBD1. Trimming at V came to 6 bases and at J to 5 bases, leaving 8 bases not matched to a gene. The CDR3 covers 14 residues. Per the germline V gene, CDR1 is ENHRY and CDR2 is SYGVKD. The CDR3 loop is CAIRSTGEGYGYTF. DNA of the CDR3: TGTGCCATCAGATCGACAGGGGAAGGGTATGGCTACACCTTC.

This sequence joins TRBV7-2 and TRBJ1-2; the match to TRBD1 covers 9 bases. The CDR3 totals 13 residues. Germline V gives CDR1 SGHTA, CDR2 FQGNSA. V gave up 5 bases and J gave up 8 bases; unmatched junction bases: 6. The CDR3: CASSPGTGMGYTF. CDR3 sequence (DNA): TGTGCCAGCAGCCCGGGGACAGGGATGGGCTACACCTTC.

The chain uses TRBV5-5 and TRBJ1-1, with TRBD1 identical over 9 bases. From germline, CDR1 is SGHKS and CDR2 YYEKEE (reference sequence). V was pared by 1 base and J by 8 bases, with 6 bases of the junction left unmatched. The CDR3 sequence is 14 residues long. The CDR3 protein is CASSLSGTGREAFF. Written as DNA, the CDR3 is TGTGCCAGCAGCTTGAGCGGGACAGGGAGGGAAGCTTTCTTT.

For this clone: One junction end does not reproduce the germline sequence, and a read error may be involved. This chain joins TRBV7-9 and TRBJ1-2; 9 bases are shared with TRBD1. CDR1 and CDR2 from the germline V gene are SEHNR and FQNEAQ (reference sequence). The CDR3 consists of 14 residues. CDR3 coding DNA: TGTGCCAGCAGTTTAGGACAGGGGAACTATGGCTACACCTTC. It codes for CASSLGQGNYGYTF.

This rearrangement joins TRBV2 to TRBJ2-2, with TRBD2 as a possible D gene (5 bases). V was shortened by 6 bases and J by 4 bases, with 12 bases between the two germline ends. Germline CDR1 reads SNHLY; CDR2 reads FYNNEI. The CDR3 contains 14 residues. The CDR3 DNA is TGTGCCAGCAGCAGCGGCAGGACCACCGGGGAGCTGTTTTTT. Amino acid sequence: CASSSGRTTGELFF.

The chain has TRBV9 and TRBJ2-2, with TRBD1 matching over 10 bases. The ends lost 4 bases at V and 7 bases at J; junction bases unmatched: 10. Germline-derived CDR1 and CDR2 are SGDLS and YYNGEE. This CDR3 comprises 16 residues. This CDR3 is CASSLVGQGGIGELFF. The CDR3 region has the DNA TGTGCCAGCAGCCTCGTCGGACAGGGGGGGATCGGGGAGCTGTTTTTT.

The CDR3 here is CASSGTDGTDTQYF. DNA of the CDR3: TGTGCCAGCAGCGGGACAGACGGCACAGATACGCAGTATTTT. The rearrangement uses TRBV11-2 and TRBJ2-3; TRBD1 matches 7 bases. This CDR3 is 14 amino acids long. Trimming cost V 5 bases and J 1 base; bases outside gene matches: 3. Germline V gene sequence: CDR1 SGHAT, CDR2 FQNNGV.

The rearrangement uses TRBV24-1 and TRBJ2-1; no reliable D call. This CDR3 region has 16 residues. In germline, CDR1 is KGHDR, CDR2 SFDVKD. V shed 5 bases and J shed 1 base, with 14 bases lying between them. This CDR3 reads CATSGSLPESYNEQFF. In nucleotides, the CDR3 is TGTGCCACCAGTGGTTCCTTACCCGAGTCCTACAATGAGCAGTTCTTC.

The chain carries TRBV6-5 and TRBJ1-5, with no clear D. The CDR3 extends over 12 amino acids. V was clipped by 5 bases and J by 6 bases, with 8 bases between them. The germline gives CDR1 MNHEY, CDR2 SVGAGI. Written as DNA, the CDR3 is TGTGCCAGCAGTCAACTCGGTCAGCCCCAGCATTTT. Translating gives CASSQLGQPQHF.

This clone was found once. V is TRBV27 and J is TRBJ2-7, with 8 nucleotides matching TRBD2. The junction had 6 bases not matched to a gene; V was cut back by 0 bases and J by 2 bases. This CDR3 comprises 16 residues. Looked up from germline, CDR1 is MNHEY and CDR2 is SMNVEV (reference sequence). CDR3: CASSLSGGGYAYEQYF. In nucleotides, the CDR3 is TGTGCCAGCAGTTTATCCGGCGGGGGGTATGCCTACGAGCAGTACTTC.

This clone came up once. This chain joins TRBV6-5 and TRBJ1-2, with 8 bases aligning to TRBD1. Germline values: CDR1 MNHEY, CDR2 SVGAGI. This CDR3 contains 16 residues. The trim removed 2 bases at V and 4 bases at J, leaving 9 bases unmatched. Written as DNA, the CDR3 is TGTGCCAGCAGTTACCCAATCAGGGGGCGGGGCTATGGCTACACCTTC. Its protein is CASSYPIRGRGYGYTF.

This chain uses TRBV6-5 with TRBJ1-1; D call uncertain. V lost 10 bases and J lost 2, with 5 bases in between. This CDR3 spans 10 amino acids. Germline V gene lookup returns CDR1 MNHEY and CDR2 SVGAGI. The DNA for the CDR3 is TGTGCCACAATTAACACTGAAGCTTTCTTT. Translation gives CATINTEAFF.

The CDR3 bases are TGTGCCAGCAGCTTAGTATTGAGGTACAGGGACCGATCCTTCTCTGGAAACACCATATATTTT. This translates into CASSLVLRYRDRSFSGNTIYF. This chain joins TRBV13 and TRBJ1-3, with D tentatively TRBD1 (6 bases). Trimming shortened V by 1 base and J by 0 bases, and 25 bases separated the two germline ends. This CDR3 contains 21 residues. Germline CDR1 reads PRHDT; CDR2 reads FYEKMQ (reference sequence).

The DNA of the CDR3 is TGTGCCACCCCTCCCCACTGTAATGAAAAACTGTTTTTT. Amino acids: CATPPHCNEKLFF. The chain combines TRBV24-1 with TRBJ1-4; D unresolved. Germline loops: CDR1 KGHDR, CDR2 SFDVKD. The ends were cut back, 9 bases at V and 4 bases at J, with 11 bases in the middle. The CDR3 has 13 amino acids.

The chain uses TRBV30 and TRBJ2-7, with 10 bases aligning to TRBD1. CDR1 is GTSNPN, CDR2 SVGIG, per germline (reference sequence). The V segment lost 4 bases and the J segment 2 bases; nucleotides outside the gene matches: 5. The CDR3 extends over 14 amino acids. In DNA, the CDR3 is TGTGCCTGGAATCGACAGGGGGCCGCCTACGAGCAGTACTTC. Its protein product is CAWNRQGAAYEQYF.

This chain connects TRBV5-1 to TRBJ1-1; maybe TRBD1 (5 bases). Germline CDR1 and CDR2: SGHRS and YFSETQ. V lost 4 bases and J lost 0, with 13 bases in between. This CDR3 region has 15 residues. The CDR3 DNA sequence: TGCGCCAGCAGCCAAAAATCAGGGCTGAACACTGAAGCTTTCTTT. Encoded protein: CASSQKSGLNTEAFF.

The CDR3 sequence is CASSLQTRTGWFSPLHF. For the CDR3, the DNA is TGTGCCAGCAGCCTTCAAACTCGGACAGGGTGGTTTTCACCCCTCCACTTT. The V call is TRBV5-5, the J call TRBJ1-6, with 8 bases identical to TRBD1. In germline, CDR1 is SGHKS, CDR2 YYEKEE (reference sequence). This CDR3 is 17 amino acids long. With 4 bases clipped from V and 9 bases from J, the junction kept 15 bases outside the gene matches.

The chain joins TRBV3-1 (or the pseudogene TRBV3-2) to TRBJ1-3; D unresolved. The CDR3 covers 16 residues. Between the trimmed V and J ends, which lost 8 bases and 0 bases, there was a span of 17 bases. The germline gives CDR1 LGHDT, CDR2 YNNKEL (reference sequence). The CDR3 loop reads CASASEGSFSGNTIYF. DNA of the CDR3: TGTGCCAGCGCGAGTGAGGGCTCATTCTCTGGAAACACCATATATTTT.

This clone appeared a few times. The CDR3 loop is CASSSFQGAEAFF. Here the CDR3 DNA reads TGTGCCAGCAGCTCTTTCCAGGGGGCTGAAGCTTTCTTT. The chain recombines TRBV7-2 with TRBJ1-1; TRBD1 matches 7 bases. This CDR3 is 13 amino acids long. Germline V lookup: CDR1 SGHTA, CDR2 FQGNSA. Unmatched junction bases numbered 5, after V lost 4 bases and J lost 6 bases.

The chain joins TRBV11-2 to TRBJ1-1, with D maybe TRBD1 (5 bases). This CDR3 is 13 amino acids long. V was shortened by 6 bases and J by 0 bases, with 8 bases between the two germline ends. Germline loops: CDR1 SGHAT, CDR2 FQNNGV. The chain's CDR3 is CASRGHLNTEAFF. CDR3 DNA: TGTGCCAGCAGAGGACACTTGAACACTGAAGCTTTCTTT.

The CDR3 loop reads CATIAPGPGGEKLFF. The CDR3, as DNA: TGTGCCACCATAGCCCCGGGACCCGGGGGGGAAAAACTGTTTTTT. The chain couples TRBV24-1 to TRBJ1-4; D possibly corresponds to TRBD1 (5 bases). The CDR3 length is 15 residues. CDR1 is KGHDR, CDR2 SFDVKD, per germline. V lost 8 bases and J 8 bases, leaving 20 bases between the germline ends.

The CDR3 DNA is TGTGCCAGCAGCTTTACAGGGTCCTATGGCTACACCTTC. Translating it yields CASSFTGSYGYTF. The chain uses TRBV7-9 and TRBJ1-2; a weak D match, TRBD1 (6 bases). The V end lost 3 bases, the J end lost 4 bases, and 9 bases lay between the germline ends. Germline lookup yields CDR1 SEHNR and CDR2 FQNEAQ (reference sequence). The CDR3 sequence is 13 residues long.

This sequence joins TRBV9 and TRBJ2-2, with a tentative D call TRBD2 (5 bases). The CDR3 is 16 amino acids. Germline-derived CDR1 and CDR2 are SGDLS and YYNGEE. V lost 0 bases, J lost 8 bases, and 17 bases lay in between. The CDR3 DNA reads TGTGCCAGCAGCGTAGACGGCGGGTCCCTGGGGGGGGAGCTGTTTTTT. As protein: CASSVDGGSLGGELFF.

The gene calls are TRBV7-9 and TRBJ1-4, with D maybe TRBD1 (6 bases). The CDR3 sequence is 15 residues long. V was cut by 5 bases and J by 11 bases, with 21 bases left in between. Germline CDR1 SEHNR, CDR2 FQNEAQ (reference sequence). CDR3 loop: CASSLTRQAGGKLFF. CDR3 nucleotide sequence: TGTGCCAGCAGCCTCACTCGACAGGCCGGGGGGAAACTGTTTTTT.

CDR3 bases: TGCGCCAGCAGCTTTGACAGGGCCTATGGCTACACCTTC. The encoded protein is CASSFDRAYGYTF. V and J are TRBV5-1 and TRBJ1-2; 7 bases are shared with TRBD1. V was pared by 2 bases and J by 4 bases, with 2 bases of the junction left unmatched. The CDR3 runs 13 residues. CDR1 and CDR2 (germline): SGHRS, YFSETQ.

V is TRBV30 and J is TRBJ1-4, with 7 positions matching TRBD1. The trim removed 6 bases at V and 6 bases at J, leaving 7 bases unmatched. The CDR3 runs 13 residues. Per the germline V gene, CDR1 is GTSNPN and CDR2 is SVGIG (reference sequence). As DNA, the CDR3 is TGTGCCTGTCCGGGACAGTGGGATGAAAAACTGTTTTTT. It translates to CACPGQWDEKLFF. Full variable domain (outside the CDR3, taken from reference TRBV30 and TRBJ1-4): SQTIHQWPATLVQPVGSPLSLECTVEGTSNPNLYWYRQAAGRGLQLLFYSVGIGQISSEVPQNLSASRPQDRQFILSSKKLLLSDSGFYLCACPGQWDEKLFFGSGTQLSVL.

This clone was detected only a few times. The rearrangement links TRBV7-2 to TRBJ1-5; a weak D match, TRBD1 (6 bases). V lost 5 bases and J lost 3, with 11 bases in between. The CDR3 sequence is 14 residues long. Germline V gene lookup returns CDR1 SGHTA and CDR2 FQGNSA. This chain's CDR3 is CASSMTGANQPQHF. DNA for the CDR3: TGTGCCAGCAGCATGACAGGAGCCAATCAGCCCCAGCATTTT.

The gene calls are TRBV11-2 and TRBJ2-3; 10 nucleotides align to TRBD2. The germline gives CDR1 SGHAT, CDR2 FQNNGV. V was pared by 5 bases and J by 4 bases, with 6 bases of the junction left unmatched. The CDR3 runs to 15 residues. CDR3 DNA: TGTGCCAGCAGCCGGCAGCGGGGGGGCGCAGATACGCAGTATTTT. Amino acid sequence: CASSRQRGGADTQYF.